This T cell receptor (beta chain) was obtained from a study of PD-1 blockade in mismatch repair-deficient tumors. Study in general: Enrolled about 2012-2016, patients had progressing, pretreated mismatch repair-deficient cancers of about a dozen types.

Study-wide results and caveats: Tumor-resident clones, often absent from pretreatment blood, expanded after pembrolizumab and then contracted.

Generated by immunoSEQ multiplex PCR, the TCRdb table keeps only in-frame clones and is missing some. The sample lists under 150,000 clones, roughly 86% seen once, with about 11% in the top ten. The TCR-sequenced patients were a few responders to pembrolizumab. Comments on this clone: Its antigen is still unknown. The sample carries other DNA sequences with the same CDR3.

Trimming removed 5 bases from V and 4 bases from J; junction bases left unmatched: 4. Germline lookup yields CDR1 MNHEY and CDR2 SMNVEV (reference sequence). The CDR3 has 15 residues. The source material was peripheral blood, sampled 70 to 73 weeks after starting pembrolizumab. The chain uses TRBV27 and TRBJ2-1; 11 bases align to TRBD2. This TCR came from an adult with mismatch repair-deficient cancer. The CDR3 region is CASSLGTSGYNEQFF. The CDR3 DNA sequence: TGTGCCAGCAGTCTCGGGACTAGCGGTTACAATGAGCAGTTCTTC.